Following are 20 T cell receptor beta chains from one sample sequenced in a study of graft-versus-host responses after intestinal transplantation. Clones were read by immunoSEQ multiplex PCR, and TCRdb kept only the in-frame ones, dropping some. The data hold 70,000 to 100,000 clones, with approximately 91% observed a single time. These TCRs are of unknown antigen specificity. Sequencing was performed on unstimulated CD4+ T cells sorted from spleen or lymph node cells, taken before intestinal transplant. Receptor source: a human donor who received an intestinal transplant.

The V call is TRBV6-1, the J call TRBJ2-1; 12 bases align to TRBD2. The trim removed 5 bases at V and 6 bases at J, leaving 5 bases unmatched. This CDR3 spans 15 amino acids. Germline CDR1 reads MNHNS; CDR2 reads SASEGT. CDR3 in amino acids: CASSQTSGRPNEQFF. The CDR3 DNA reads TGTGCCAGCAGTCAAACTAGCGGGAGGCCCAATGAGCAGTTCTTC.

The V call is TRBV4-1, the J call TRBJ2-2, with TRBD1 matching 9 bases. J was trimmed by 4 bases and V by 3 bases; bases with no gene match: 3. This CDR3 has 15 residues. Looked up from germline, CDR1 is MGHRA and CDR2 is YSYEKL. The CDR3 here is CASSQGQGSTGELFF. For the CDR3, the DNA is TGCGCCAGCAGCCAGGGACAGGGTAGCACCGGGGAGCTGTTTTTT.

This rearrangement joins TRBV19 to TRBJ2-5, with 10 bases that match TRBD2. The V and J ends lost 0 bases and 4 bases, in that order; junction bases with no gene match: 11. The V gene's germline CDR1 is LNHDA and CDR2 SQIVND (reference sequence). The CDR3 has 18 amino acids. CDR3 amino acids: CASSIDPLAGGHAETQYF. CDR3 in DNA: TGTGCCAGTAGTATAGATCCCTTAGCGGGAGGCCACGCAGAGACCCAGTACTTC.

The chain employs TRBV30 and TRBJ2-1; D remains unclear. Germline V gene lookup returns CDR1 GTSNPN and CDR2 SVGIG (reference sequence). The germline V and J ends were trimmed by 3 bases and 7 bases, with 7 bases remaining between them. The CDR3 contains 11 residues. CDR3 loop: CAWSARNEQFF. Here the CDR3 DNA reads TGTGCCTGGAGCGCTAGGAATGAGCAGTTCTTC. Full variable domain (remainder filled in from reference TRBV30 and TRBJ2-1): SQTIHQWPATLVQPVGSPLSLECTVEGTSNPNLYWYRQAAGRGLQLLFYSVGIGQISSEVPQNLSASRPQDRQFILSSKKLLLSDSGFYLCAWSARNEQFFGPGTRLTVL.

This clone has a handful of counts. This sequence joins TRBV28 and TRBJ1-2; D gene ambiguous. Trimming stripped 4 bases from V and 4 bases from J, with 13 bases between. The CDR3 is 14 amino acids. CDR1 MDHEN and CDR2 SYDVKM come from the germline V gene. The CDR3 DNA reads TGTGCCAGCAGTTCCCCAGCGGCGCCCTATGGCTACACCTTC. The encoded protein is CASSSPAAPYGYTF.

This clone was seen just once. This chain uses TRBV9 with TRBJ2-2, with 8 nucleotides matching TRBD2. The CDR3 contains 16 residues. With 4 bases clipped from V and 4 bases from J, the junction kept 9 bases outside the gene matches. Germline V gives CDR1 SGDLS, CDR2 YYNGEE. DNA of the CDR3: TGTGCCAGCAGCCCACAAGCGGGAGTAGGCACCGGGGAGCTGTTTTTT. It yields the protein CASSPQAGVGTGELFF.

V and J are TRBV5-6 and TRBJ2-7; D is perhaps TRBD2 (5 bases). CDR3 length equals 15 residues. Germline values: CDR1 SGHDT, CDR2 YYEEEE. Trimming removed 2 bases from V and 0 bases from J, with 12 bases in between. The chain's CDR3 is CASSLTPEDSYEQYF. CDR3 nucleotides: TGTGCCAGCAGCTTAACACCGGAGGACTCCTACGAGCAGTACTTC.

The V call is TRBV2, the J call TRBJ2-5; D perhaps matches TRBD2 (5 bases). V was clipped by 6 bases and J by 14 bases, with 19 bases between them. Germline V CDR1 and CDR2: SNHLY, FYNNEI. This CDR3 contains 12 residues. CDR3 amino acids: CASSKEGEWAYF. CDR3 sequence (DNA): TGTGCCAGCAGCAAAGAGGGAGAGTGGGCTTACTTC. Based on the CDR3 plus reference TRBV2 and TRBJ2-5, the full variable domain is EPEVTQTPSHQVTQMGQEVILRCVPISNHLYFYWYRQILGQKVEFLVSFYNNEISEKSEIFDDQFSVERPDGSNFTLKIRSTKLEDSAMYFCASSKEGEWAYFGPGTRLLVL.

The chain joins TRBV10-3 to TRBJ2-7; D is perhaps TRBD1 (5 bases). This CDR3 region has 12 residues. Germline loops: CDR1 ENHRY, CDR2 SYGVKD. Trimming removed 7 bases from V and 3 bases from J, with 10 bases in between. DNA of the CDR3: TGTGCCATCAAAGACAGTGACTACGAGCAGTACTTC. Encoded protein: CAIKDSDYEQYF.

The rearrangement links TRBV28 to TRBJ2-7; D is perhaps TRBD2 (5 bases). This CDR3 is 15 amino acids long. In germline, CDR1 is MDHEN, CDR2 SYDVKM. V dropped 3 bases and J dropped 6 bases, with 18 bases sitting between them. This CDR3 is CASSLIRESLREQYF. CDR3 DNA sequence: TGTGCCAGCAGTTTGATTAGGGAGTCCCTCCGCGAGCAGTACTTC.

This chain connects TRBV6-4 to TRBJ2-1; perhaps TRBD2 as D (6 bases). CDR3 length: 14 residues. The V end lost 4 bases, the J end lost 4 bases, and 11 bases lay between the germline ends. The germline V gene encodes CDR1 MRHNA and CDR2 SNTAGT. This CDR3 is CASSAVGGYNEQFF. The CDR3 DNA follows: TGTGCCAGCAGTGCCGTGGGGGGTTACAATGAGCAGTTCTTC.

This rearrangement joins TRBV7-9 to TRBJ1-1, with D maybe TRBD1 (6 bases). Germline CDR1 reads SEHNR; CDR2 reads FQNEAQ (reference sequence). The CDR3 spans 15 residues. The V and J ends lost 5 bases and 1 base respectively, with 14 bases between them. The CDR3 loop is CASSQPGDKNTEAFF. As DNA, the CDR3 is TGTGCCAGCAGCCAGCCAGGGGATAAGAACACTGAAGCTTTCTTT.

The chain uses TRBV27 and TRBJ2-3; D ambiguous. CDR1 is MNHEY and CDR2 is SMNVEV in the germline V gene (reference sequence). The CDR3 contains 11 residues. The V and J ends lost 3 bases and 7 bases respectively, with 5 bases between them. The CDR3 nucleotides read TGTGCCAGCAGTTTGTCAAATACGCAGTATTTT. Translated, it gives CASSLSNTQYF.

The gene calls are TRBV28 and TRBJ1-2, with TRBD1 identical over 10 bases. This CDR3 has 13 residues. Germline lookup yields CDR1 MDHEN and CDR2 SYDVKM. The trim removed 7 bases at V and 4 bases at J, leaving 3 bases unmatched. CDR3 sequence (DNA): TGTGCCAGCACCTGGACAGGGGGCTATGGCTACACCTTC. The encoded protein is CASTWTGGYGYTF.

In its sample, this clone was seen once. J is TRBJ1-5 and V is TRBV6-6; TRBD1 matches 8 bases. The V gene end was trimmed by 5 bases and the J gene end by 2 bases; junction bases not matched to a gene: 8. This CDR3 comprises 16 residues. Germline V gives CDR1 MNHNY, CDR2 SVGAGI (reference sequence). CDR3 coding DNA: TGTGCCAGCAGTCCAATCTTACAGGGGGGCAATCAGCCCCAGCATTTT. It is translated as CASSPILQGGNQPQHF.

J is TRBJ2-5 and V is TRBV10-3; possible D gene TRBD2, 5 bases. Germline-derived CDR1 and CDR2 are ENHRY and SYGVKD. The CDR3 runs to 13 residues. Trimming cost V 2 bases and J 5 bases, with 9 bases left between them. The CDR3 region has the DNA TGTGCCATCAGTGAGGGGAGTCAGGAGACCCAGTACTTC. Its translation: CAISEGSQETQYF.

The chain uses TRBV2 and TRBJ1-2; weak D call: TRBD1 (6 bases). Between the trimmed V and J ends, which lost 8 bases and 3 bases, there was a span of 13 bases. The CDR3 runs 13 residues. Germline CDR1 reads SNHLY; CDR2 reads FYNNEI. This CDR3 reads CASYQDSDYGYTF. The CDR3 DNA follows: TGTGCCAGCTATCAGGACAGCGACTATGGCTACACCTTC.

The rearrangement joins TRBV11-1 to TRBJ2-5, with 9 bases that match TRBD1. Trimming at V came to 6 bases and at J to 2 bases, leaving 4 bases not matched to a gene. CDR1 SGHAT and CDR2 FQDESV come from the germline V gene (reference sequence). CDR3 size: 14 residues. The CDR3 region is CASSLQGAQETQYF. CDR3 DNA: TGTGCCAGCAGTTTACAGGGGGCGCAAGAGACCCAGTACTTC. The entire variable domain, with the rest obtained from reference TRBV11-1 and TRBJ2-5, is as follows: EAEVAQSPRYKITEKSQAVAFWCDPISGHATLYWYRQILGQGPELLVQFQDESVVDDSQLPKDRFSAERLKGVDSTLKIQPAELGDSAMYLCASSLQGAQETQYFGPGTRLLVL.

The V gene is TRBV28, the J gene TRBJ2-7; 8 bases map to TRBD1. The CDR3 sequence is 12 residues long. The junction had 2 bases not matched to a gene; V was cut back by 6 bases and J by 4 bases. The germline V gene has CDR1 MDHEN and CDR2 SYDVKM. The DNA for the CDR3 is TGTGCCAGCAGCCGGACAGGGTACGAGCAGTACTTC. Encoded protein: CASSRTGYEQYF.

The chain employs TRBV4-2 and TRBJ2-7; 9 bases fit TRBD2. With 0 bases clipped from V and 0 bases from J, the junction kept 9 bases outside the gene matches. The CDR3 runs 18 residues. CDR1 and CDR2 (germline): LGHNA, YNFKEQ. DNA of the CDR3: TGTGCCAGCAGCCAAGATCTTCCCACTAGCGGGCTCTCCTACGAGCAGTACTTC. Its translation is CASSQDLPTSGLSYEQYF.